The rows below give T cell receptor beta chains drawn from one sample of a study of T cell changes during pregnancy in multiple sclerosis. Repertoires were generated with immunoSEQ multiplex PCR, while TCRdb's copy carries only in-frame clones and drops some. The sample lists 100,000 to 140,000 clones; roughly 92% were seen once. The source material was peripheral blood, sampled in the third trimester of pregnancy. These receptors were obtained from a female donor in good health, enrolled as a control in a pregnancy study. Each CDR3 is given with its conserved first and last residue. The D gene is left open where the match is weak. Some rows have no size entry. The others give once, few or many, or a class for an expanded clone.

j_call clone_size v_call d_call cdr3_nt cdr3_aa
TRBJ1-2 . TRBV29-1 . TGCAGCGTTGAAGGCGAGTCGGTCCACTATGGCTACACCTTC CSVEGESVHYGYTF
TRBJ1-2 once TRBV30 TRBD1 TGTGCCTGGACAACTGGACAGGGGACCCTTGGTGGCTACACCTTC CAWTTGQGTLGGYTF
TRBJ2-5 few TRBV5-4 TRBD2 TGTGCCAGCAGCACCGGACTAGCGGGGAAAGAGACCCAGTACTTC CASSTGLAGKETQYF
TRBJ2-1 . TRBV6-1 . TGTGCCAGCAGTAATTTGGACAGACAGAATGAGCAGTTCTTC CASSNLDRQNEQFF
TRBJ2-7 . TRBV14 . TGTGCCAGCAGCCAAGATCGGGGGAGGTACTCCTACGAGCAGTACTTC CASSQDRGRYSYEQYF
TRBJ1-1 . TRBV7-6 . TGTGCCAGCAGCCGCGACCCGAGACAGCCCGAGAACACTGAAGCTTTCTTT CASSRDPRQPENTEAFF
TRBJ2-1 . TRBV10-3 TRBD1 TGTGCCATCAGTTTAGGACAGGGTAGAGGGAATGAGCAGTTCTTC CAISLGQGRGNEQFF
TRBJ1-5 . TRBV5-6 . TGTGCCAGCAGCTTGGGGGGCTCTAATCAGCCCCAGCATTTT CASSLGGSNQPQHF
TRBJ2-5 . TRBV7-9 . TGTGCCAGCAGCTTCGCCCTCGACAGAAGGCCTCAAGAGACCCAGTACTTC CASSFALDRRPQETQYF
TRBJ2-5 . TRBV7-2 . TGTGCCAGCAGCTTAAACTGGGGGGGGCGTGGAGAGACCCAGTACTTC CASSLNWGGRGETQYF
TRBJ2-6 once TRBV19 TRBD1 TGTGCCAGTAGTAACCAGGGGGCGCCTGGGGCCAACGTCCTGACTTTC CASSNQGAPGANVLTF
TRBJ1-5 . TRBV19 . TGTGCCAGTAGTACCGGACTGGGGATTAATCAGCCCCAGCATTTT CASSTGLGINQPQHF
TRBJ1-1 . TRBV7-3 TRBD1 TGTGCCACTATCGGACAGGAAAAGAACACTGAAGCTTTCTTT CATIGQEKNTEAFF
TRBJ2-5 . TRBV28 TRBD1 TGTGCCAGCAGTTTCGGCACAGGGGTGGCCTTGGTAGAGACCCAGTACTTC CASSFGTGVALVETQYF
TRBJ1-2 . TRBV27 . TGTGCCAGCAGCGAACGCGGATATGGCTACACCTTC CASSERGYGYTF
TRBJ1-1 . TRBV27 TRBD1 TGTGCCAGCATCCTAGGGGGCGAGGCCACTGAAGCTTTCTTT CASILGGEATEAFF
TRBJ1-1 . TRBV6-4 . TGTGCCAGCAGTCCCGAGATGAACACTGAAGCTTTCTTT CASSPEMNTEAFF
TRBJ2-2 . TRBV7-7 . TGTGCTAGCAGCTTAGATTGGAGGGAAACCGGGGAGCTGTTTTTT CASSLDWRETGELFF
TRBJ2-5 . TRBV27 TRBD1 TGTGCCAGCAGCTTACGGACAGGGCGAGAGACCCAGTACTTC CASSLRTGRETQYF
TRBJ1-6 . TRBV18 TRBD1 TGTGCCAGCTCACCACCGGGCCGGGACAGGAAGTACACCTATAATTCACCCCTCCACTTT CASSPPGRDRKYTYNSPLHF
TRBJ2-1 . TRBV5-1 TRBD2 TGCGCCAGCAGGCCCACTAGCGGGGCGTACAATGAGCAGTTCTTC CASRPTSGAYNEQFF
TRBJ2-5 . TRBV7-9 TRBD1 TGTGCCAGCAGCGCACAGGGGATCGTTTCGGAGACCCAGTACTTC CASSAQGIVSETQYF
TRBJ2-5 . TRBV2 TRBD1 TGTGCCAGCAGGCTTGGACAGGGGACGAGGGAGACCCAGTACTTC CASRLGQGTRETQYF
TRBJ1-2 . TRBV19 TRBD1 TGTGCCAGTAGTATTACCGGGACAGGGACCTATGGCTACACCTTC CASSITGTGTYGYTF
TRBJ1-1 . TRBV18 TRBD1 TGTGCCAGCTCACCAGCAGGGACAGGGTATCACACTGAAGCTTTCTTT CASSPAGTGYHTEAFF
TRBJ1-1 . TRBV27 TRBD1 TGTGCCAGCAGTTTAAGCCTTTACAGGGGGCGCACTGAAGCTTTCTTT CASSLSLYRGRTEAFF
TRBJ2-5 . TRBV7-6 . TGTGCCAGCAGCTTGGCAACAAACCAAGAGACCCAGTACTTC CASSLATNQETQYF
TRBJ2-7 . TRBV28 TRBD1 TGTGCCAGCGGAACAGGGGGCCCCTACGAGCAGTACTTC CASGTGGPYEQYF